This is a list of T cell receptor beta chains from one sample in a study of blood T cell repertoires in COVID-19. TCRdb's table, derived via immunoSEQ multiplex PCR, lists solely in-frame clones and lacks some. The profile shows around 100,000 clones, approximately 84% of them singletons. Sequencing was done on a sample of peripheral blood. These receptors all come from a human donor in a cohort sampled during active COVID-19. Each CDR3 is given with its conserved first and last residue. A D gene is named only where the DNA matches it firmly.

>TRBJ2-7|TRBV5-1|.
CASSPLGVGGVRDNEQYF
>TRBJ1-1|TRBV6-5|.
CASSYPGGGSTEAFF
>TRBJ1-6|TRBV7-2|.
CASSLGTPDNSPLHF
>TRBJ2-3|TRBV7-8|.
CASSLAVPQGSDTQYF
>TRBJ2-1|TRBV28|TRBD2
CASGGRTYNEQFF
>TRBJ2-7|TRBV25-1|TRBD1
CASSPRLGTGVYEQYF
>TRBJ2-7|TRBV2|.
CASGGNSYEQYF
>TRBJ1-1|TRBV5-1|.
CASSFLRTAEAFF
>TRBJ1-2|TRBV28|.
CASSSGGTNYGYTF
>TRBJ2-7|TRBV27|TRBD1
CASWTGASSYEQYF
>TRBJ1-4|TRBV3-1/TRBV3-2|TRBD1
CASSQGDRGANEKLFF
>TRBJ2-1|TRBV15|.
CATSRVPQGSYNEQFF
>TRBJ1-2|TRBV18|TRBD1
CASSPPGQGYGYTF
>TRBJ2-7|TRBV7-8|TRBD2
CASSPRTSGTYEQYF
>TRBJ2-7|TRBV28|TRBD2
CASSFAGGPREQYF
>TRBJ2-7|TRBV20-1|TRBD2
CSASLTSGSEQYF
>TRBJ1-3|TRBV4-2|.
CASSQETGLISGNTIYF
>TRBJ2-5|TRBV5-1|TRBD1
CASSLGQGEETQYF
>TRBJ1-6|TRBV2|.
CASGAGQRQSSYNSPLHF
>TRBJ1-2|TRBV28|TRBD1
CASSSSVAGGGYTF
>TRBJ2-3|TRBV28|.
CASSLPGTDTQYF
>TRBJ1-2|TRBV14|TRBD1
CASSQLTGYDGYTF
>TRBJ2-3|TRBV24-1|TRBD2
CATSDGRGPADTQYF
>TRBJ1-3|TRBV18|.
CASSPPGAQISGNTIYF
>TRBJ1-4|TRBV4-1|TRBD1
CASSQETGTGTGRRFF
>TRBJ2-3|TRBV29-1|.
CSVGQPTDTQYF
>TRBJ1-3|TRBV18|TRBD1
CASSPTGDSGNTIYF
>TRBJ2-3|TRBV5-4|.
CASSLGGQGPVSTDTQYF
>TRBJ2-7|TRBV4-1|TRBD2
CASSRVDLSGRKYEQYF
>TRBJ2-3|TRBV2|TRBD1
CASHWTGHSTDTQYF
>TRBJ2-5|TRBV27|.
CASSLDSEAAGETQYF
>TRBJ2-2|TRBV5-1|TRBD1
CASRREDRETGELFF
>TRBJ1-6|TRBV7-8|.
CASSLKSALHF
>TRBJ2-5|TRBV24-1|.
CATSEPLADRQETQYF
>TRBJ2-3|TRBV10-3|.
CAISEQGSGVTDTQYF
>TRBJ1-2|TRBV6-5|.
CASRDWPYGYTF
>TRBJ1-5|TRBV24-1|.
CATSGGYSNQPQHF
>TRBJ2-5|TRBV6-5|.
CASIVPGGETQYF
>TRBJ2-3|TRBV10-1|TRBD2
CASSSQTSGGLTDTQYF
>TRBJ1-4|TRBV7-8|TRBD1
CASSLLPGGNEKLFF
>TRBJ2-1|TRBV7-8|TRBD2
CASSYSGTSNEQFF
>TRBJ2-3|TRBV4-2|.
CASSLSRGADTQYF
>TRBJ2-7|TRBV19|.
CASHGKTQYEQYF
>TRBJ1-1|TRBV9|.
CTSSVGERNTEAFF
>TRBJ2-7|TRBV5-1|TRBD2
CASSLDTGGTEQYF
>TRBJ1-4|TRBV19|.
CASRGLVRGIAEKLFF